The rows below give T cell receptor beta chains drawn from one sample of a study of monozygotic twins with inflammatory bowel disease. With the 5' RACE reads reprocessed, TCRdb shows one record per CDR3 protein and no DNA. The sample data list about 150,000 distinct CDR3 sequences. Sequencing was performed on blood. The receptors derive from a human donor with ulcerative colitis or Crohn's disease, or a healthy co-twin of an affected twin (not recorded which). Each CDR3 is given with its conserved first and last residue.

>TRBV14|TRBJ2-5
CASSHLNPGWETQYF
>TRBV11-3|TRBJ2-2
CASSLADQGTGELFF
>TRBV29-1|TRBJ2-2
CSAIMIAGSNTGELFF
>TRBV9|TRBJ2-2
CASSVGFGGTGELFF
>TRBV23-1|TRBJ1-5
CASSQPQTDVSNQPQHF
>TRBV6-2/TRBV6-3|TRBJ2-1
CASTTSVVYNEQFF
>TRBV7-3|TRBJ2-2
CASSSEGTTGELFF
>TRBV28|TRBJ2-2
CASTEGLANTGELFF
>TRBV12-3/TRBV12-4|TRBJ2-1
CASSLIQGKNEQFF
>TRBV5-5|TRBJ2-7
CASSLAGPFTYEQYF
>TRBV7-9|TRBJ1-6
CASSSGGTGNSPLHF
>TRBV19|TRBJ2-7
CASSRHPSVGEQYF
>TRBV20-1|TRBJ2-3
CSAHRGQGSDTQYF
>TRBV5-1|TRBJ1-3
CASSTGAGNTIYF
>TRBV7-3|TRBJ2-1
CASSLPGDQRGNEQFF
>TRBV5-1|TRBJ2-3
CASTLESDTQYF
>TRBV9|TRBJ2-1
CASSPQTVSYNEQFF
>TRBV6-1|TRBJ2-2
CVSRATRTGNTGELFF
>TRBV19|TRBJ1-1
CASSSITEAFF
>TRBV10-3|TRBJ2-6
CAISDFRGIGANVLTF
>TRBV24-1|TRBJ1-2
CATSDRSTNYGYTF
>TRBV9|TRBJ1-2
CASSAPHYGYTF
>TRBV29-1|TRBJ1-5
CSAGTGDNQPQHF
>TRBV4-3|TRBJ2-7
CASSQGGDRNEQYF
>TRBV20-1|TRBJ2-5
CSARIPGGQETQYF
>TRBV18|TRBJ2-4
CASSPPRTSGRADAKNIQYF
>TRBV20-1|TRBJ1-6
CSAIGQGGSPLHF
>TRBV12-3/TRBV12-4|TRBJ1-2
CASSLAQGVYGYTF
>TRBV5-6|TRBJ2-5
CASSLGGRARRETQYF
>TRBV29-1|TRBJ2-7
CSVLKLAGISYEQYF
>TRBV27|TRBJ1-6
CATADRAKHSPLHF
>TRBV5-1|TRBJ2-1
CASSLAGTPYNEQFF
>TRBV18|TRBJ2-3
CASSSGLYTDTQYF
>TRBV6-5|TRBJ2-3
CASSYTRGGADTQYF
>TRBV4-2|TRBJ2-3
CASSQVGIAGGSTDTQYF
>TRBV3-1|TRBJ1-4
CASSQEDRKLFF
>TRBV6-5|TRBJ2-7
CASSYLATPSYEQYF
>TRBV6-5|TRBJ1-1
CASSYVTGQNTEAFF
>TRBV6-4|TRBJ2-4
CASSEGVGAGSKNIQYF
>TRBV10-3|TRBJ1-1
CAISVDRRNTEAFF
>TRBV28|TRBJ1-1
CASSRIEGAFF
>TRBV14|TRBJ2-3
CASSQGLSDTQYF
>TRBV7-9|TRBJ1-1
CASSLGQGLAEASF
>TRBV20-1|TRBJ1-5
CSALDSKNQPQHF
>TRBV19|TRBJ2-7
CASSNKGRHEQYF